The rows below give T cell receptor beta chains drawn from one sample of a study of T cell responses to AZD1222 COVID-19 vaccine. Using immunoSEQ multiplex PCR, the repertoire was profiled, and TCRdb retains in-frame clones only, with some absent. The sample holds 120,000 to 150,000 clones, 85% to 95% seen once. This sample comprised peripheral blood, obtained on day 0 of AZD1222 vaccination. These receptors were taken from an adult in good health. Both conserved end residues are part of each CDR3. Size values are once, few and many counts, or a class for expanded clones, and some rows have none.

clone_size: NA; j_call: TRBJ2-3; v_call: TRBV4-1; cdr3_length: 16; cdr3_aa: CASSLDDSYPEDTQYF
clone_size: NA; j_call: TRBJ1-2; v_call: TRBV2; cdr3_length: 14; cdr3_aa: CASSEPQLNYGYTF
clone_size: once; j_call: TRBJ1-3; v_call: TRBV4-2; cdr3_length: 16; cdr3_aa: CASSQDQGRSGNTIYF
clone_size: NA; j_call: TRBJ2-2; v_call: TRBV6-5; cdr3_length: 12; cdr3_aa: CASRARIGELFF
clone_size: NA; j_call: TRBJ1-4; v_call: TRBV5-6; cdr3_length: 12; cdr3_aa: CASKSGDEKLFF
clone_size: NA; j_call: TRBJ2-1; v_call: TRBV28; cdr3_length: 14; cdr3_aa: CASDSSGWVGTQFF
clone_size: NA; j_call: TRBJ2-1; v_call: TRBV6-5; cdr3_length: 11; cdr3_aa: CASSKYNEQFF
clone_size: NA; j_call: TRBJ1-1; v_call: TRBV5-1; cdr3_length: 15; cdr3_aa: CASSRGTGGVTEAFF
clone_size: NA; j_call: TRBJ1-5; v_call: TRBV19; cdr3_length: 14; cdr3_aa: CASRWGGAAQPQHF
clone_size: NA; j_call: TRBJ1-2; v_call: TRBV28; cdr3_length: 18; cdr3_aa: CASSLMGSARAPYQGYTF
clone_size: NA; j_call: TRBJ1-1; v_call: TRBV29-1; cdr3_length: 12; cdr3_aa: CSVEAGNTEAFF
clone_size: NA; j_call: TRBJ1-5; v_call: TRBV4-1; cdr3_length: 12; cdr3_aa: CASSQIRGPQHF
clone_size: NA; j_call: TRBJ1-3; v_call: TRBV11-2; cdr3_length: 15; cdr3_aa: CASSLGSGSGNTIYF